This is a list of T cell receptor beta chains from one sample in a study of CD8 T cells in ankylosing spondylitis. TCRdb itself ran the 5' RACE reads through MiXCR, one entry per CDR3 protein. Of some 800,000 distinct CDR3 sequences in the sample, 12% were seen once. Material: blood, either unsorted or a sorted T cell fraction (not recorded which). The origin of the receptors is a male donor with ankylosing spondylitis. CDR3s include the opening cysteine and the closing phenylalanine or tryptophan. A D gene is named only where the DNA matches it firmly.

j_gene | d_gene | v_gene | CDR3aa
TRBJ1-5 | NA | TRBV7-9 | CASSLGDTYHNQPQHF
TRBJ1-5 | NA | TRBV20-1 | CSARRGVVQPQHF
TRBJ2-1 | NA | TRBV24-1 | CATSDRTGRNEQFF
TRBJ1-1 | NA | TRBV29-1 | CSFSIGDGAFF
TRBJ1-2 | NA | TRBV10-3 | CAITQRWEGGYTF
TRBJ2-1 | TRBD2 | TRBV7-2 | CASSLAASGSYNEQFF
TRBJ2-7 | NA | TRBV10-1 | CASSQAWNEQYF
TRBJ2-1 | TRBD2 | TRBV7-2 | CASSPWGAGINEQFF
TRBJ2-3 | NA | TRBV29-1 | CSVLGTYNTDTQYF
TRBJ2-7 | TRBD1 | TRBV5-1 | CASSFQTGTGGYYEQYF
TRBJ2-3 | TRBD2 | TRBV20-1 | CSARKRGGITDTQYF
TRBJ2-2 | NA | TRBV11-2 | CASRDFRRADGELFF
TRBJ2-4 | NA | TRBV7-9 | CASSLGQGGQYF
TRBJ2-1 | TRBD1 | TRBV4-3 | CASSSGQGDEQFF
TRBJ1-4 | NA | TRBV7-2 | CASSLFGTTNEKLFF
TRBJ1-1 | TRBD1 | TRBV11-3 | CASSWTGRTEAFF
TRBJ2-7 | TRBD2 | TRBV10-1 | CASSAMGLAGEDEQYF
TRBJ1-2 | NA | TRBV6-5 | CASSYVPGQYGYTF
TRBJ2-5 | NA | TRBV5-5 | CASSSVWGTPKTQYF
TRBJ2-2 | TRBD1 | TRBV10-3 | CAISAGQGANGELFF
TRBJ2-7 | TRBD2 | TRBV29-1 | CSVGLADEQYF
TRBJ1-2 | TRBD1 | TRBV6-2/TRBV6-3 | CASSHPRTGGDSNYGYTF
TRBJ2-7 | TRBD2 | TRBV27 | CASPGLAGLSSYEQYF
TRBJ2-1 | TRBD2 | TRBV6-2/TRBV6-3 | CASSYVGGPNNEQFF
TRBJ1-5 | NA | TRBV6-1 | CASSGEVGPQHF
TRBJ1-4 | NA | TRBV5-1 | CASSLDRVEKLFF
TRBJ2-7 | NA | TRBV7-8 | CASSLGSRLEQYF
TRBJ2-1 | NA | TRBV4-3 | CASSQERANNEQFF
TRBJ1-2 | TRBD1 | TRBV24-1 | CATSDWTGENGYTF
TRBJ2-7 | TRBD1 | TRBV7-3 | CASSEGQPPLYEQYF
TRBJ1-5 | NA | TRBV7-2 | CASSLVSQLGAQHF
TRBJ2-1 | TRBD2 | TRBV10-3 | CAISEGLAGNDEQFF
TRBJ2-5 | NA | TRBV18 | CASSPRGETQYF
TRBJ1-3 | NA | TRBV7-3 | CASSEGPRNTIYF
TRBJ1-6 | NA | TRBV4-2 | CASSQAPESPLHF
TRBJ1-2 | NA | TRBV24-1 | CATSPGDYGYTF
TRBJ1-2 | NA | TRBV4-2 | CASSKQGVVYGYTF
TRBJ1-1 | TRBD1 | TRBV20-1 | CSARDQHRGQDTEAFF
TRBJ2-5 | NA | TRBV5-1 | CASAPAQGRYETQYF
TRBJ2-1 | NA | TRBV15 | CATSGPGRALRSNEQFF
TRBJ1-1 | TRBD1 | TRBV29-1 | CSVGTGGRTEAFF
TRBJ1-1 | NA | TRBV20-1 | CSARVSANTEAFF
TRBJ2-1 | NA | TRBV29-1 | CSVGTLFPGNEQFF
TRBJ2-1 | TRBD1 | TRBV13 | CASSLGTRDRVYNEQFF
TRBJ2-5 | TRBD2 | TRBV7-2 | CASSRGESETQYF
TRBJ2-2 | TRBD2 | TRBV4-3 | CASSQDFPGRGTGELFF
TRBJ2-7 | TRBD1 | TRBV20-1 | CSAENRGIYEQYF
TRBJ2-6 | NA | TRBV23-1 | CASSLHTPRDGIDGANVLTF
TRBJ2-5 | TRBD1 | TRBV20-1 | CSATGTGFGETQYF
TRBJ2-3 | TRBD2 | TRBV5-1 | CASRRETSGITDTQYF
TRBJ2-7 | TRBD1 | TRBV7-2 | CASSLRGQGDLEQYF
TRBJ2-1 | NA | TRBV6-2/TRBV6-3 | CASSYDRRVYNEQFF
TRBJ2-2 | TRBD2 | TRBV4-2 | CASSQEPAGGHGELFF